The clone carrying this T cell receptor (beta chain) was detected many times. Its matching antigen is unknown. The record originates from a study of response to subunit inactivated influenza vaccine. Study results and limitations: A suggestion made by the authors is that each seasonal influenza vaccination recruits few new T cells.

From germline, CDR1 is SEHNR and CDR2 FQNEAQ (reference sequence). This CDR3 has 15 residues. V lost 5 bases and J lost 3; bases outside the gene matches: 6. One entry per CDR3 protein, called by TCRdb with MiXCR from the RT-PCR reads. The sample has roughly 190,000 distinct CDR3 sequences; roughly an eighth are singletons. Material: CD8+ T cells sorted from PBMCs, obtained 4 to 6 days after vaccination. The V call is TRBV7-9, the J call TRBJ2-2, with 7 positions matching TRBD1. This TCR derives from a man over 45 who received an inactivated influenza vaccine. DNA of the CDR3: TGTGCCAGCAGCACCTCCGGGACAGACACCGGGGAGCTGTTTTTT. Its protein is CASSTSGTDTGELFF.